Listed below are T cell receptor beta chains from one sample, sequenced in a study of Graves' ophthalmopathy and Graves' hyperthyroidism. Each CDR3 protein gets one entry after TCRdb re-called the multiplex PCR reads with MiXCR. This repertoire shows some 200,000 distinct CDR3 sequences, just under 30% found once; its top ten account for approximately 9%. Sequenced sample: peripheral blood. The receptors were gathered from a man in his fifties with Graves' ophthalmopathy. Each CDR3 is given with its conserved first and last residue. D genes are given only for firm matches. A clone size is listed for some rows: how often the clone was seen (once, few, many), or a class if it is expanded.

J gene | V gene | D gene | CDR3 length | clone size | CDR3 protein | CDR3 DNA
TRBJ2-3 | TRBV29-1 | NA | 11 | many | CSVESTDTQYF | TGCAGCGTTGAAAGCACAGATACGCAGTATTTT
TRBJ1-1 | TRBV12-3/TRBV12-4 | TRBD1 | 15 | many | CASNLQGMGITEAFF | TGTGCCAGCAATCTACAGGGGATGGGAATCACTGAAGCTTTCTTT
TRBJ2-5 | TRBV27 | NA | 12 | few | CASGRVGETQYF | TGTGCCAGCGGCCGGGTAGGAGAGACCCAGTACTTC
TRBJ2-5 | TRBV2 | NA | 12 | many | CASSVSLETQYF | TGTGCCAGCAGTGTTAGCTTGGAGACCCAGTACTTC
TRBJ1-1 | TRBV6-5 | NA | 15 | NA | CASSYVRAPGAEAFF | TGTGCCAGCAGTTACGTTCGGGCCCCGGGGGCTGAAGCTTTCTTT
TRBJ2-7 | TRBV7-2 | NA | 11 | many | CASSLDSLQYF | TGTGCCAGCAGCCTCGACAGCCTCCAGTACTTC
TRBJ2-7 | TRBV30 | NA | 11 | many | CAWKGGYEQYF | TGTGCCTGGAAAGGCGGCTACGAGCAGTACTTC
TRBJ2-7 | TRBV12-3/TRBV12-4 | NA | 14 | NA | CASQNQVNSYEQYF | TGTGCCAGCCAAAATCAGGTGAACTCCTACGAGCAGTACTTC
TRBJ2-4 | TRBV12-3/TRBV12-4 | NA | 14 | many | CASGLGQYRNIQYF | TGTGCCAGCGGTTTAGGCCAGTACCGGAACATTCAGTACTTC
TRBJ1-6 | TRBV6-5 | NA | 16 | many | CASSYSWAGENSPLHF | TGTGCCAGCAGTTACTCCTGGGCAGGGGAAAATTCACCCCTCCACTTT
TRBJ2-1 | TRBV2 | NA | 15 | many | CASSEDIDYSHEQFF | TGTGCCAGCAGTGAAGATATCGACTATTCCCATGAGCAGTTCTTC
TRBJ2-7 | TRBV12-3/TRBV12-4 | TRBD2 | 18 | many | CASSPPLAGGPLDYEQYF | TGTGCCAGCAGTCCTCCCCTAGCGGGAGGGCCCCTGGACTACGAGCAGTACTTC
TRBJ1-3 | TRBV6-5 | NA | 16 | many | CASSYTDPPSGNTIYF | TGTGCCAGCAGTTATACCGACCCACCCTCTGGAAACACCATATATTTT